This T cell receptor beta chain was identified in a study of blood T cells in healthy people across ages. General observations from the study: Roughly linearly, TCR beta diversity per million T cells fell as age increased. It was found that TCR beta diversity correlated strongly with the percentage of naive T cells.

Each sample had at least 6 million PBMCs isolated. The CDR3 has 17 residues. V gave up 5 bases and J gave up 0 bases, with 16 bases separating them. This clonotype was seen a handful of times. Its cognate antigen is unknown. With a J-beta primer mix and a sample-barcoded 5' primer, a second PCR ran 7 to 11 cycles. TCRdb fed the 5' RACE reads into MiXCR, producing one record per CDR3 protein. The sample comprises 550,000 to 650,000 distinct CDR3 sequences, 25% to 35% of which are singletons, and approximately 3.7% rests with the top ten. These data also formed part of another study, on T cells of mothers and their children. As reported in that work: Samples were provided by three healthy Caucasian mothers and their six children.

This sequence joins TRBV12-3 or TRBV12-4 and TRBJ2-2; D possibly uses TRBD1 or TRBD2 (5 bases each). This receptor was identified in a boy under 10 years old in good health. What was sequenced was blood. The CDR3 coding sequence is TGTGCCAGCAGTCCTCTGAGGGGCGCCCCGAACACCGGGGAGCTGTTTTTT. Amino acid sequence: CASSPLRGAPNTGELFF.